Below are 27 T cell receptor beta chains sequenced from a single sample in a study of blood T cell repertoires in COVID-19. Here immunoSEQ multiplex PCR was the method, and the copy in TCRdb shows in-frame clones only, minus some. The sample yields about 260,000 clones, around nine tenths seen once. Sequenced: peripheral blood. All receptors come from a woman aged 55-75 years with COVID-19, enrolled during active disease.

The chain couples TRBV19 to TRBJ2-3; TRBD1 might be the D (6 bases). The CDR3 extends over 15 amino acids. With 1 base removed from V and 0 bases from J, the gap between germline ends came to 8 bases. Germline loops: CDR1 LNHDA, CDR2 SQIVND (reference sequence). CDR3: CASSIGGLSTDTQYF. DNA of the CDR3: TGTGCCAGTAGTATAGGGGGGCTGAGCACAGATACGCAGTATTTT.

This chain uses TRBV28 with TRBJ1-1; D remains unclear. This CDR3 region has 15 residues. CDR1 is MDHEN, CDR2 SYDVKM, per germline. V lost 7 bases and J 4 bases, leaving 19 bases between the germline ends. The CDR3 sequence is CASTLPRPRGTEAFF. CDR3 DNA: TGTGCCAGCACGCTCCCCCGACCGCGCGGCACTGAAGCTTTCTTT.

The V gene is TRBV19, the J gene TRBJ2-1, with D perhaps matching TRBD2 (5 bases). Germline values: CDR1 LNHDA, CDR2 SQIVND (reference sequence). This CDR3 region has 18 residues. The V gene lost 1 base and the J gene lost 8 bases, with 24 bases spanning the gap. CDR3 in DNA: TGTGCCAGTAGTATAGGTCCCTTCCAGGAGGAGTTGGTCCATGAGCAGTTCTTC. Its protein is CASSIGPFQEELVHEQFF. Full variable domain (missing parts from reference TRBV19 and TRBJ2-1): DGGITQSPKYLFRKEGQNVTLSCEQNLNHDAMYWYRQDPGQGLRLIYYSQIVNDFQKGDIAEGYSVSREKKESFPLTVTSAQKNPTAFYLCASSIGPFQEELVHEQFFGPGTRLTVL.

The rearrangement joins TRBV7-9 to TRBJ1-3; 8 bases agree with TRBD1. The CDR3 is made up of 14 amino acids. Germline trimming cut 7 bases from V and 6 bases from J; bases unmatched to any gene: 8. Germline loops: CDR1 SEHNR, CDR2 FQNEAQ (reference sequence). This chain's CDR3 is CASTTDRGENTIYF. CDR3 sequence (DNA): TGTGCCAGCACCACTGACAGGGGCGAAAACACCATATATTTT.

This clone was seen more than once but under ten times. The J gene is TRBJ1-2, the V gene TRBV28; the match to TRBD1 covers 7 bases. The CDR3 covers 15 residues. Germline loops: CDR1 MDHEN, CDR2 SYDVKM. V was clipped by 6 bases and J by 5 bases; unmatched bases: 12. CDR3 residues: CASRETRGGVYGYTF. CDR3 bases: TGTGCCAGCAGGGAAACTAGAGGGGGCGTTTATGGCTACACCTTC.

The chain recombines TRBV2 with TRBJ2-6; D might be TRBD2 (5 bases). This CDR3 region has 16 residues. V lost 4 bases, J lost 1 base, and 11 bases lay in between. Per germline, CDR1 SNHLY and CDR2 FYNNEI. In DNA form, the CDR3 reads TGTGCCAGCAGTGTACGGGGTACTTCTGGGGCCAACGTCCTGACTTTC. Its protein is CASSVRGTSGANVLTF.

This clone was seen only a few times. The CDR3 loop reads CASRWGGEETQYF. The CDR3 DNA follows: TGTGCCAGCCGGTGGGGGGGAGAAGAGACCCAGTACTTC. This chain links TRBV11-1 with TRBJ2-5, with 7 positions matching TRBD2. Germline values: CDR1 SGHAT, CDR2 FQDESV (reference sequence). The CDR3 length is 13 residues. V shed 8 bases, J shed 3 bases, and the junction held 6 bases outside the gene matches.

The chain couples TRBV3-1 (or the pseudogene TRBV3-2) to TRBJ2-6; D is possibly TRBD1 (6 bases). The CDR3 sequence is 18 residues long. The V end lost 2 bases, the J end lost 0 bases, and 14 bases lay between the germline ends. Germline V gene sequence: CDR1 LGHDT, CDR2 YNNKEL (reference sequence). DNA for the CDR3: TGTGCCAGCAGCCAAAGTGACAGGAGGCTCTCTGGGGCCAACGTCCTGACTTTC. Protein product: CASSQSDRRLSGANVLTF.

V and J are TRBV9 and TRBJ2-7; 7 bases match TRBD1. Germline CDR1 and CDR2: SGDLS and YYNGEE. Unmatched junction bases numbered 4, after V lost 4 bases and J lost 0 bases. The CDR3 totals 14 residues. The CDR3 region has the DNA TGTGCCAGCAGCCCGACAGGGAGCTCCTACGAGCAGTACTTC. Its protein is CASSPTGSSYEQYF.

This chain links TRBV2 with TRBJ1-5; 7 nucleotides agree with TRBD1. CDR1 and CDR2 from the germline V gene are SNHLY and FYNNEI. The V gene end was trimmed by 6 bases and the J gene end by 4 bases; junction bases not matched to a gene: 6. The CDR3 has 14 residues. The chain's CDR3 is CASRTDRDNQPQHF. The CDR3 DNA is TGTGCCAGCAGGACCGACAGGGATAATCAGCCCCAGCATTTT.

This rearrangement joins TRBV7-8 to TRBJ1-3; TRBD1 matches at 9 bases. The germline V gene encodes CDR1 SGHVS and CDR2 FQNEAQ. J gave up 4 bases and V 2 bases, and 12 bases lay outside the gene matches. This CDR3 is 18 amino acids long. CDR3 amino acids: CASSLIRTGVLSGNTIYF. DNA for the CDR3: TGTGCCAGCAGCTTAATCCGGACAGGGGTATTGTCCGGAAACACCATATATTTT.

V is TRBV27 and J is TRBJ1-5, with D maybe TRBD1 (5 bases). V lost 3 bases and J lost 2, with 11 bases in between. Germline loops: CDR1 MNHEY, CDR2 SMNVEV (reference sequence). The CDR3 consists of 15 residues. This CDR3 is CASSFLRDGNQPQHF. The CDR3, as DNA: TGTGCCAGCAGTTTTCTCAGGGATGGCAATCAGCCCCAGCATTTT.

The genes are TRBV10-3 and TRBJ1-3; no definite D call. This CDR3 contains 16 residues. Germline loops: CDR1 ENHRY, CDR2 SYGVKD. Between the trimmed V and J ends, which lost 0 bases and 2 bases, there was a span of 11 bases. The CDR3 reads CAISESPVRTGNTIYF. The CDR3 DNA is TGTGCCATCAGTGAGTCACCCGTGCGAACTGGAAACACCATATATTTT.

This sequence joins TRBV19 and TRBJ1-4; no reliable D call. The V end was cut by 5 bases, the J end by 8 bases, with 12 bases between. The germline V gene encodes CDR1 LNHDA and CDR2 SQIVND (reference sequence). This CDR3 comprises 13 residues. The CDR3 bases are TGTGCCAGTAGTGCGACCAGAGGGGAAAAACTGTTTTTT. The encoded protein is CASSATRGEKLFF.

The chain links TRBV10-3 to TRBJ2-2, with 7 bases identical to TRBD1. The CDR3 sequence is 16 residues long. Germline CDR1 and CDR2: ENHRY and SYGVKD. V gave up 4 bases and J gave up 1 base; unmatched junction bases: 6. In DNA form, the CDR3 reads TGTGCCATCAGTGGTTCCGGGACAGTGAACACCGGGGAGCTGTTTTTT. Encoded protein: CAISGSGTVNTGELFF.

In DNA form, the CDR3 reads TGTGCCAGCAGCCGCGGGACTAGCGGGAGGGAAGAGACCCAGTACTTC. Its protein is CASSRGTSGREETQYF. The chain joins TRBV7-9 to TRBJ2-5, with TRBD2 matching 16 bases. Trimming at V came to 5 bases and at J to 3 bases, leaving 3 bases not matched to a gene. The CDR3 consists of 16 residues. Germline assignment: CDR1 SEHNR and CDR2 FQNEAQ (reference sequence).

V and J are TRBV20-1 and TRBJ1-2; D is ambiguous. The CDR3 covers 9 residues. Germline loops: CDR1 DFQATT, CDR2 SNEGSKA (reference sequence). The DNA for the CDR3 is TGCAACCCGGGCTATGGCTACACCTTC. Protein product: CNPGYGYTF.

A single count supports this clone. The gene calls are TRBV6-2 or TRBV6-3 and TRBJ1-1; 7 nucleotides align to TRBD1. Germline trimming cut 2 bases from V and 3 bases from J; bases unmatched to any gene: 12. CDR1 is MNHEY, CDR2 SVGEGT, per germline. The CDR3 runs to 17 residues. CDR3 bases: TGTGCCAGCAGTTACGGCTGGGGCAGGGGGGAGGACACTGAAGCTTTCTTT. Its protein product is CASSYGWGRGEDTEAFF.

The V gene is TRBV19, the J gene TRBJ2-7; TRBD2 matches at 10 bases. V trimming: 4 bases; J trimming: 0 bases; junction bases outside the gene matches: 6. Looked up from germline, CDR1 is LNHDA and CDR2 is SQIVND (reference sequence). This CDR3 is 16 amino acids long. CDR3 sequence: CASSTTGTSVSYEQYF. Here the CDR3 DNA reads TGTGCCAGTAGTACAACCGGGACTAGCGTCTCCTACGAGCAGTACTTC.

The rearrangement uses TRBV23-1 and TRBJ1-5; D remains unclear. TRBV23-1 is filed as an ORF, its function uncertain. V lost 3 bases and J lost 5, with 26 bases in between. The CDR3 has 19 residues. The DNA of the CDR3 is TGCGCCAGCAGTCAGGGTAGGAGACCCCAACCCCGTTCCCATCAGCCCCAGCATTTT. Residues: CASSQGRRPQPRSHQPQHF.

The rearrangement joins TRBV27 to TRBJ2-1, with 10 bases aligning to TRBD1. The CDR3 length is 16 residues. From germline, CDR1 is MNHEY and CDR2 SMNVEV (reference sequence). With V trimmed by 0 bases and J by 6 bases, 5 bases remained unmatched. In DNA form, the CDR3 reads TGTGCCAGCAGTTTATCTCGACAGGGGGCAGGCAATGAGCAGTTCTTC. It encodes CASSLSRQGAGNEQFF.

The chain links TRBV28 to TRBJ1-6, with TRBD1 matching 9 bases. The CDR3 is 16 residues long. Germline V lookup: CDR1 MDHEN, CDR2 SYDVKM. V was clipped by 5 bases and J by 7 bases; unmatched bases: 9. CDR3 DNA sequence: TGTGCCAGCAGTCACCTACAGGGGGCCTTAAATTCACCCCTCCACTTT. This codes for CASSHLQGALNSPLHF.

In DNA form, the CDR3 reads TGTGCCAGCAGCCCCAGGGAAAACTACGAGCAGTACTTC. Protein: CASSPRENYEQYF. The rearrangement uses TRBV7-6 and TRBJ2-7; perhaps TRBD1 as D (5 bases). The CDR3 is made up of 13 amino acids. V lost 5 bases to trimming and J lost 3 bases, with 11 bases between them. Germline assignment: CDR1 SGHVS and CDR2 FNYEAQ. Using reference TRBV7-6 and TRBJ2-7 for the parts outside the CDR3, the full variable domain is GAGVSQSPRYKVTKRGQDVALRCDPISGHVSLYWYRQALGQGPEFLTYFNYEAQQDKSGLPNDRFSAERPEGSISTLTIQRTEQRDSAMYRCASSPRENYEQYFGPGTRLTVT.

The chain carries TRBV4-3 and TRBJ1-2; the D is unclear. V was shortened by 0 bases and J by 5 bases, with 13 bases between the two germline ends. CDR3 length: 15 amino acids. The germline V gene encodes CDR1 LGHNA and CDR2 YSLEER. CDR3 protein: CASSQENGGRYGYTF. Written as DNA, the CDR3 is TGCGCCAGCAGCCAAGAAAACGGAGGCAGATATGGCTACACCTTC.

The chain couples TRBV5-6 to TRBJ1-6, with a tentative D call TRBD1 (5 bases). CDR1 SGHDT and CDR2 YYEEEE come from the germline V gene. The germline V and J ends were trimmed by 2 bases and 0 bases, with 12 bases remaining between them. This CDR3 has 17 residues. CDR3 DNA sequence: TGTGCCAGCAGCTTTAGACAGCAGAGCTCCTATAATTCACCCCTCCACTTT. It yields the protein CASSFRQQSSYNSPLHF.

V is TRBV16 and J is TRBJ1-3; D is perhaps TRBD1 (6 bases). Trimming cost V 4 bases and J 2 bases, with 15 bases left between them. The CDR3 extends over 16 amino acids. Germline CDR1 KGHSY, CDR2 FQNENV. CDR3 nucleotide sequence: TGTGCCAGCAGCCCCCGTACAGGGAGAACTGGAAACACCATATATTTT. Its translation is CASSPRTGRTGNTIYF.

This clone turned up a few times. The genes are TRBV10-3 and TRBJ2-2, with 15 bases matching TRBD2. Losses at the gene ends were 6 bases for V and 3 bases for J; bases not matched to a gene: 2. Germline CDR1 reads ENHRY; CDR2 reads SYGVKD. The CDR3 is 16 residues long. CDR3 amino acids: CAISRTSGRDTGELFF. DNA of the CDR3: TGTGCCATCAGCAGGACTAGCGGGAGGGACACCGGGGAGCTGTTTTTT.